This TCR beta chain was sequenced for a study of blood T cell repertoires in COVID-19. The wider study: COVID-19 samples collected from the United States, Italy and Spain covered acute and convalescent phases.

TCRdb keeps only in-frame clones here, not all; method: immunoSEQ multiplex PCR. The repertoire holds some 150,000 clones, with roughly 86% as singletons. The CDR3 contains 15 residues. J lost 4 bases, V lost 4 bases, and 4 bases had no gene match. Germline assignment: CDR1 SGDLS and CDR2 YYNGEE. The chain recombines TRBV9 with TRBJ2-1, with 11 bases fitting TRBD2. The sample consisted of peripheral blood. This TCR was recovered from a man aged 70-80 years with acute or convalescent COVID-19. CDR3 sequence reads: CASSFTSGRYNEQFF. The CDR3 region has the DNA TGTGCCAGCAGCTTTACTAGCGGGAGATACAATGAGCAGTTCTTC. Full variable domain (missing parts from reference TRBV9 and TRBJ2-1): DSGVTQTPKHLITATGQRVTLRCSPRSGDLSVYWYQQSLDQGLQFLIQYYNGEERAKGNILERFSAQQFPDLHSELNLSSLELGDSALYFCASSFTSGRYNEQFFGPGTRLTVL.